Listed below are T cell receptor beta chains from one sample, sequenced in a study of blood T cell repertoires in COVID-19. TCRdb's table, derived via immunoSEQ multiplex PCR, lists solely in-frame clones and lacks some. The table has over 400,000 clones, roughly 89% seen once. The source material was peripheral blood. Source of these receptors: a woman aged 50 to 60 with COVID-19, enrolled during active disease. CDR3s include the opening cysteine and the closing phenylalanine or tryptophan. D genes are given only for firm matches. Expanded clones are given a class, and other clones once, few, many or no size at all.

>TRBV29-1|.|.|TRBJ2-3|15
TGCAGCGTCTTATCGTGGCGGGGTGACACAGATACGCAGTATTTT
CSVLSWRGDTDTQYF
>TRBV28|.|.|TRBJ2-1|13
TGTGCCAGCAGGACAGAAACCTACAATGAGCAGTTCTTC
CASRTETYNEQFF
>TRBV4-1|.|.|TRBJ2-4|15
TGCGCCAGCAGCCAAGACAGGTTGACGATGGACATTCAGTACTTC
CASSQDRLTMDIQYF
>TRBV3-1/TRBV3-2|.|.|TRBJ2-1|12
TGTGCCAGCTCCGCGGCGAGCGATGAGCAGTTCTTC
CASSAASDEQFF
>TRBV12-3/TRBV12-4|.|.|TRBJ1-1|12
TGTGCCAGCAGTTTCCCGGGGGTAGAAGCTTTCTTT
CASSFPGVEAFF
>TRBV2|TRBD1|.|TRBJ1-1|13
TGTGCCAGCGCCCGGGACAGGAACACTGAAGCTTTCTTT
CASARDRNTEAFF
>TRBV28|TRBD1|.|TRBJ1-2|16
TGTGCCAGCAGTTCCCCTGGGACAGGGGCAATTTATGGCTACACCTTC
CASSSPGTGAIYGYTF
>TRBV7-8|TRBD1|.|TRBJ2-4|17
TGTGCCAGATGGCCCAGCCGGGACAGACTAGCCAAAAACATTCAGTACTTC
CARWPSRDRLAKNIQYF
>TRBV4-1|.|.|TRBJ2-3|13
TGCGCCAGCAGCACTATTGGCACAGATACGCAGTATTTT
CASSTIGTDTQYF
>TRBV10-3|.|.|TRBJ1-6|15
TGTGCCATCAGTGAGTCACAGGCCCGCAATTCACCCCTCCACTTT
CAISESQARNSPLHF
>TRBV11-2|.|.|TRBJ2-1|14
TGTGCCAGCACCCTCGAGTCCCTCGGGGGAGAGCAGTTCTTC
CASTLESLGGEQFF
>TRBV9|.|.|TRBJ1-6|18
TGTGCCAGCAGCGTAGATCCACAGGGTATCGCCGGGATTTCACCCCTCCACTTT
CASSVDPQGIAGISPLHF
>TRBV19|.|few|TRBJ1-5|14
TGTGCCAGTAGCTGGGGAGGTAGCAATCAGCCCCAGCATTTT
CASSWGGSNQPQHF
>TRBV6-5|.|.|TRBJ2-7|14
TGTGCCAGTCTCAGGGTGATTGGATCCTACGAGCAGTACTTC
CASLRVIGSYEQYF
>TRBV5-4|.|.|TRBJ2-3|16
TGTGCCAGCAGCCCAACAGCGGTGTCTAGCACAGATACGCAGTATTTT
CASSPTAVSSTDTQYF
>TRBV3-1/TRBV3-2|.|.|TRBJ1-1|15
TGTGCCAGCAGCCAAGATCTACTCCCGAACACTGAAGCTTTCTTT
CASSQDLLPNTEAFF
>TRBV11-3|TRBD2|.|TRBJ2-3|14
TGTGCCAGCAGCCCGGGGACTACCACAGATACGCAGTATTTT
CASSPGTTTDTQYF
>TRBV19|.|.|TRBJ1-1|16
TGTGCCAGTAGTACCCTGGAGAGGGACTGGAGCACTGAAGCTTTCTTT
CASSTLERDWSTEAFF
>TRBV9|.|.|TRBJ1-3|14
TGTGCCAGCAGCGTAGGTAGCGGGGGAAACACCATATATTTT
CASSVGSGGNTIYF
>TRBV9|.|.|TRBJ2-7|14
TGTGCCAGCAGCGTAGCGGGGGACCCCTACGAGCAGTACTTC
CASSVAGDPYEQYF
>TRBV6-5|.|.|TRBJ1-2|14
TGTGCCAGCAGTTCCATTTTCGGAGACTATGGCTACACCTTC
CASSSIFGDYGYTF
>TRBV30|.|.|TRBJ2-2|12
TGTGCCTGGAAGTGGAGCCCCGGGGAGCTGTTTTTT
CAWKWSPGELFF
>TRBV5-6|.|.|TRBJ2-5|14
TGTGCCAGCAGCTTGGGACGCCCGAGCGGGACCCAGTACTTC
CASSLGRPSGTQYF
>TRBV28|.|.|TRBJ1-1|11
TGTGCCAGCCGGGATATCACTGAAGCTTTCTTT
CASRDITEAFF
>TRBV4-1|TRBD2|.|TRBJ2-3|16
TGCGCCAGCAGCCACCCCTGGGGGGGGAACACAGATACGCAGTATTTT
CASSHPWGGNTDTQYF
>TRBV30|TRBD2|.|TRBJ2-3|14
TGTGCCTGGAGTGTGGGGGGGGTCCCGGATACGCAGTATTTT
CAWSVGGVPDTQYF
>TRBV30|TRBD1|.|TRBJ2-7|14
TGTGCCTGGAGTTTCCGGACAGGGAAGAGGGAGCAGTACTTC
CAWSFRTGKREQYF
>TRBV6-5|.|.|TRBJ1-1|14
TGTGCCAGCAGCAGGGACTCCCTGAACACTGAAGCTTTCTTT
CASSRDSLNTEAFF
>TRBV30|.|.|TRBJ1-6|16
TGTGCCTGGAGTTGGTTAGGGGGATCCTATAATTCACCCCTCCACTTT
CAWSWLGGSYNSPLHF
>TRBV2|.|once|TRBJ1-1|16
TGTGCCAGCAGTGAAGCGCGAGGGTTGCGGAGTACTGAAGCTTTCTTT
CASSEARGLRSTEAFF
>TRBV12-3/TRBV12-4|.|.|TRBJ2-1|12
TGTGCCAGCAGTTTGTCCTCTGAGGAGCAGTTCTTC
CASSLSSEEQFF
>TRBV12-5|.|once|TRBJ1-1|13
TGTGCTAGTGGTAACCCCAGGGTTGGTGAAGCTTTCTTT
CASGNPRVGEAFF
>TRBV6-6|.|.|TRBJ2-3|16
TGTGCCAGCACCCATCAGCCCCGGGGAAGCACAGATACGCAGTATTTT
CASTHQPRGSTDTQYF
>TRBV27|.|once|TRBJ1-2|15
TGTGCCAGCAGTTTATCGAGAACGAGGTCCTATGGCTACACCTTC
CASSLSRTRSYGYTF
>TRBV2|.|.|TRBJ1-5|14
TGTGCCAGCAGCACTGGGGGGGGGCTGCAGCCCCAGCATTTT
CASSTGGGLQPQHF